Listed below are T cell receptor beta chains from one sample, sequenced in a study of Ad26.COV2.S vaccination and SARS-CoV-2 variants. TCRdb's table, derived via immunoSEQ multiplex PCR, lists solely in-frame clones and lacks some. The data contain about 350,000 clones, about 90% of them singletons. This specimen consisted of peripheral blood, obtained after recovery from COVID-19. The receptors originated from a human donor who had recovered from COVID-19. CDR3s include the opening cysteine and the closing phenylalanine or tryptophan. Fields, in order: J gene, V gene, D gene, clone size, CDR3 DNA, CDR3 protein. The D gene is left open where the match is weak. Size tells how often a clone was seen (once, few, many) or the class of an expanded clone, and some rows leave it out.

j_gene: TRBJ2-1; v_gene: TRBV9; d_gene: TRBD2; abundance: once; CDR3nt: TGTGCCAGCAGCGTACCCCTCAACGGGGCTAGCGGGGGCTACAATGAGCAGTTCTTC; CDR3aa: CASSVPLNGASGGYNEQFF
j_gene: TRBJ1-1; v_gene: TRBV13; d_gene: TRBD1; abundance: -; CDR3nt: TGTGCCAGCAGCTCCCGGGACAGGGGTATGAACACTGAAGCTTTCTTT; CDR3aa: CASSSRDRGMNTEAFF
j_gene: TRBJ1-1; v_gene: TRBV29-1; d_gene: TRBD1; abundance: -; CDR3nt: TGCAGCGTTGAGTTTTCGGCAGGGGGCACTGAAGCTTTCTTT; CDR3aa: CSVEFSAGGTEAFF
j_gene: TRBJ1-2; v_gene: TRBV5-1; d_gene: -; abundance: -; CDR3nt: TGCGCCAGCAGCCCCTCTCCGGGAGGGAACTATGGCTACACCTTC; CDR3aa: CASSPSPGGNYGYTF
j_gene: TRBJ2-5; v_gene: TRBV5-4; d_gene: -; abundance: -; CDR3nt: TGTGCCAGCAGCTTGGGGGGTAGAGAGACCCAGTACTTC; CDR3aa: CASSLGGRETQYF
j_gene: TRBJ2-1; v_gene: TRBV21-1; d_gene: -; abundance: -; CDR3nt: TGTGCCAGCAGCAAAGCTAGCAAGGGGGGAAGGTCCTACAATGAGCAGTTCTTC; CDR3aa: CASSKASKGGRSYNEQFF
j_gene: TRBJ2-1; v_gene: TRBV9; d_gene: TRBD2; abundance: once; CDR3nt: TGTGCCAGCAGCGTAGCCACTAGCGGGGGGGCCCACAATGAGCAGTTCTTC; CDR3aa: CASSVATSGGAHNEQFF
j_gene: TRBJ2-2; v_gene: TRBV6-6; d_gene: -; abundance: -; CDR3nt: TGTGCCAGCAGTTACTCGAGACAAGGGCCCGGGGAGCTGTTTTTT; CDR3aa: CASSYSRQGPGELFF
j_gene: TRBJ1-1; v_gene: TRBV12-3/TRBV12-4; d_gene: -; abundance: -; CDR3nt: TGTGCCAGCAGTTTTACAGGGAACACTGAAGCTTTCTTT; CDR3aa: CASSFTGNTEAFF
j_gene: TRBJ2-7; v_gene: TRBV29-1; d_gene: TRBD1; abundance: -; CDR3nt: TGCAGCGTCGTAATACAGGGGGCAGGAACCAGCGAGCAGTACTTC; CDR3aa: CSVVIQGAGTSEQYF
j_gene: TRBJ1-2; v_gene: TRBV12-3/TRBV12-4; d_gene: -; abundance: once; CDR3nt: TGTGCCAGCAGTTTGCAGTTCTATGGCTACACCTTC; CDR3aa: CASSLQFYGYTF
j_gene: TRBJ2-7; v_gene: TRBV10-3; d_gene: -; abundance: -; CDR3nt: TGTGCCATCAGAACAAGCAACCTTGACGAGCAGTACTTC; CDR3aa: CAIRTSNLDEQYF
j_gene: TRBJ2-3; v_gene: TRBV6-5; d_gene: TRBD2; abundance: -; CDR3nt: TGTGCCAGCAGTTACGGGGGACTAGCAACAGATACGCAGTATTTT; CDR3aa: CASSYGGLATDTQYF
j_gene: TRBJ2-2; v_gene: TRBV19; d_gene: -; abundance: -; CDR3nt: TGTGCCAGTAGTATCTGGCAGGCACCTAGGGTCAACGGGGAGCTGTTTTTT; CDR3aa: CASSIWQAPRVNGELFF
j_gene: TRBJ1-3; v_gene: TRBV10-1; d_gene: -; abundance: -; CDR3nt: TGCGCCAGCAGTGGCCGGGTCTCCTCTGGAAACACCATATATTTT; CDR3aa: CASSGRVSSGNTIYF
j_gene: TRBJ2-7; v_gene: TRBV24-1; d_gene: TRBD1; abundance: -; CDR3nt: TGTGCCTCTAACAGGGGGATCGGGTACGAGCAGTACTTC; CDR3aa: CASNRGIGYEQYF
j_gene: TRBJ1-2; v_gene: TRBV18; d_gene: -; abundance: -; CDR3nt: TGTGCCAGCTCACCAGTTGAAGGCTACACCTTC; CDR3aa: CASSPVEGYTF
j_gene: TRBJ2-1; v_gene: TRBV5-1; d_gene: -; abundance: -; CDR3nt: TGCGCCAGCAGCTCCCTTAGCGGAACCTACAATGAGCAGTTCTTC; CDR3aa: CASSSLSGTYNEQFF
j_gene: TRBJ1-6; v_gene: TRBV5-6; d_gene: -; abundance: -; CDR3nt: TGTGCCAGCAGCTATCTACAGGGAGGGGCTAATTCACCCCTCCACTTT; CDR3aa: CASSYLQGGANSPLHF
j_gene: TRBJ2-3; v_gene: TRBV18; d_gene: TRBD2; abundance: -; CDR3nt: TGTGCCAGCTCACCCCCGGGACTAGCACCAGATACGCAGTATTTT; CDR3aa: CASSPPGLAPDTQYF
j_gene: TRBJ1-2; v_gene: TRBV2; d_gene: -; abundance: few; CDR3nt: TGTGCCAGCAGAGACATAATATATGGCTACACCTTC; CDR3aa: CASRDIIYGYTF
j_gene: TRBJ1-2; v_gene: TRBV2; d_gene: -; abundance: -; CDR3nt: TGTGCCAGCAGTGAACCAGGGGCGCGGGGCTACACCTTC; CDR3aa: CASSEPGARGYTF
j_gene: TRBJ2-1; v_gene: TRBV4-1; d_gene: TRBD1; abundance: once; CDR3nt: TGCGCCAGCAGCACCCTTGGGACAGACTCCTACAATGAGCAGTTCTTC; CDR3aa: CASSTLGTDSYNEQFF
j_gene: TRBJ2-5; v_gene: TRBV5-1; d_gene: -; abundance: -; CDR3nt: TGCGCCAGCAGCTTGGGGGTGCAGGCCCAAGAGACCCAGTACTTC; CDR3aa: CASSLGVQAQETQYF
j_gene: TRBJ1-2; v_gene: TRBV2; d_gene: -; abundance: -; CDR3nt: TGTGCCAGCAGTGAGAGCTCTAACTATGGCTACACCTTC; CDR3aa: CASSESSNYGYTF
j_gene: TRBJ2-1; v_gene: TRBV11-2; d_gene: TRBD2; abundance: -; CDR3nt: TGTGCCAGCAGCTTGACTAGCGGGGGCCCACTTTACAATGAGCAGTTCTTC; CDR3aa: CASSLTSGGPLYNEQFF
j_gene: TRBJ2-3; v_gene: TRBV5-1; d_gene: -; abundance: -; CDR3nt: TGCGCCAGCAGCTTGGCCAGTAGCCGGAGCACAGATACGCAGTATTTT; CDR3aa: CASSLASSRSTDTQYF
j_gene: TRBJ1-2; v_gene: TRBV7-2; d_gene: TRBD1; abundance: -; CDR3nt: TGTGCCAGCAGCTTAGGGAGGGGGCCTGGTGGCTACACCTTC; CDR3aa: CASSLGRGPGGYTF
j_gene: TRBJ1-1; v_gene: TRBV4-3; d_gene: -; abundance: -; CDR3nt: TGCGCCAGCAGCAGATACAGTGCGGGGGAGATGAACACTGAAGCTTTCTTT; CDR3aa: CASSRYSAGEMNTEAFF